Following are 14 T cell receptor beta chains from one sample sequenced in a study of blood T cell repertoires in COVID-19. Here immunoSEQ multiplex PCR was the method, and the copy in TCRdb shows in-frame clones only, minus some. The sample has 70,000 to 95,000 clones; about 85% are singletons. Sequenced: peripheral blood. These receptors came from a woman in her 70s with active or convalescent COVID-19.

The chain couples TRBV4-3 to TRBJ1-4, with TRBD1 as a possible D gene (5 bases). This CDR3 comprises 15 residues. CDR1 and CDR2 from the germline V gene are LGHNA and YSLEER. Trimming took off 1 base at V and 5 bases at J, with 11 bases between the two ends. CDR3 nucleotide sequence: TGCGCCAGCAGCCAAGGGACAACCAGAAATGAAAAACTGTTTTTT. Its translation: CASSQGTTRNEKLFF.

V and J are TRBV3-1 (or the pseudogene TRBV3-2) and TRBJ2-3, with a possible D match to TRBD2 (6 bases). The CDR3 runs 14 residues. V lost 3 bases and J lost 0, with 7 bases in between. Germline V lookup: CDR1 LGHDT, CDR2 YNNKEL (reference sequence). The chain's CDR3 is CASSQGGSTDTQYF. The CDR3 nucleotides read TGTGCCAGCAGCCAGGGGGGAAGCACAGATACGCAGTATTTT.

CDR3: CASSVEPTSSGNTIYF. The CDR3 DNA is TGTGCCAGCAGCGTAGAGCCGACAAGCTCTGGAAACACCATATATTTT. This chain connects TRBV9 to TRBJ1-3; the D is unclear. Germline assignment: CDR1 SGDLS and CDR2 YYNGEE. CDR3 length equals 16 residues. V lost 0 bases and J lost 0, with 10 bases in between.

The chain recombines TRBV28 with TRBJ2-7, with 7 bases identical to TRBD1. The V gene end was trimmed by 7 bases and the J gene end by 3 bases; junction bases not matched to a gene: 12. Germline CDR1 and CDR2: MDHEN and SYDVKM. This CDR3 spans 15 amino acids. For the CDR3, the DNA is TGTGCCAGCACCAACAGACAGGGTGGACACTACGAGCAGTACTTC. Translated, it gives CASTNRQGGHYEQYF.

This sequence joins TRBV14 and TRBJ2-5; unclear D gene. This CDR3 has 13 amino acids. Germline assignment: CDR1 SGHDN and CDR2 FVKESK. Between the trimmed V and J ends, which lost 2 bases and 5 bases, there was a span of 9 bases. CDR3 DNA sequence: TGTGCCAGCAGCCAAAAGTGGCTGGAGACCCAGTACTTC. It translates to CASSQKWLETQYF.

CDR3 sequence (DNA): TGCGCCAGCAGCCTTCGGGCCGACAGGGGTAGCACCGGGGAGCTGTTTTTT. The encoded protein is CASSLRADRGSTGELFF. The chain carries TRBV4-1 and TRBJ2-2; TRBD1 matches 8 bases. V shed 4 bases, J shed 4 bases, and the junction held 11 bases outside the gene matches. The CDR3 consists of 17 residues. Per germline, CDR1 MGHRA and CDR2 YSYEKL.

J is TRBJ1-5 and V is TRBV10-3; 9 nucleotides line up with TRBD1. The CDR3 consists of 15 residues. Germline V CDR1 and CDR2: ENHRY, SYGVKD. With V trimmed by 6 bases and J by 3 bases, 6 bases remained unmatched. The DNA of the CDR3 is TGTGCCATCAGCGAGGGACAGGGCCTCAATCAGCCCCAGCATTTT. It yields the protein CAISEGQGLNQPQHF.

The gene calls are TRBV11-2 and TRBJ1-1; no clear D gene. The CDR3 extends over 12 amino acids. The germline V gene has CDR1 SGHAT and CDR2 FQNNGV. The germline V and J ends were trimmed by 3 bases and 1 base, with 3 bases remaining between them. DNA of the CDR3: TGTGCCAGCAGCTTTAGGAACACTGAAGCTTTCTTT. This gives the protein CASSFRNTEAFF.

The CDR3 is CASSTDRGSLVNTEAFF. The CDR3 DNA follows: TGTGCCAGCAGTACGGACAGGGGCAGTCTTGTGAACACTGAAGCTTTCTTT. This chain uses TRBV6-2 or TRBV6-3 with TRBJ1-1, with 9 bases matching TRBD1. The CDR3 totals 17 residues. Germline CDR1 MNHEY, CDR2 SVGEGT. V shed 5 bases and J 0 bases; nucleotides not matched to a gene: 10.

The CDR3 is CASSLGAGAQYF. The CDR3 DNA reads TGTGCCAGCAGCTTAGGTGCCGGGGCGCAGTATTTT. The chain has TRBV7-6 and TRBJ2-3; TRBD2 is a possible D gene (5 bases). This CDR3 contains 12 residues. Germline CDR1 is SGHVS and CDR2 is FNYEAQ. V was cut by 1 base and J by 10 bases, with 9 bases left in between.

The chain combines TRBV4-1 with TRBJ2-2, with 9 bases lining up with TRBD2. From germline, CDR1 is MGHRA and CDR2 YSYEKL. V lost 1 base, J lost 7 bases, and 7 bases stayed unmatched. The CDR3 consists of 16 residues. The CDR3, as DNA: TGCGCCAGCAGCCAAGTCGGCGGGGGGGCCATCGGGGAGCTGTTTTTT. Its protein product is CASSQVGGGAIGELFF.

The rearrangement links TRBV4-2 to TRBJ2-1, with a weak D call TRBD2 (7 bases). The V end was cut by 0 bases, the J end by 2 bases, with 11 bases between. The CDR3 is 16 residues long. CDR1 LGHNA and CDR2 YNFKEQ come from the germline V gene. The CDR3 nucleotides read TGTGCCAGCAGCCAAGAGGGCGGGGGCCCCTACAATGAGCAGTTCTTC. Translated: CASSQEGGGPYNEQFF.

The genes are TRBV18 and TRBJ1-1; 9 nucleotides align to TRBD1. The CDR3 runs 13 residues. V lost 3 bases, J lost 11 bases, and 7 bases stayed unmatched. The germline V gene encodes CDR1 KGHSH and CDR2 LQKENI. CDR3 sequence: CASSPGQGSAAFF. In DNA form, the CDR3 reads TGTGCCAGCTCACCGGGACAGGGTTCGGCGGCTTTCTTT.

This chain links TRBV18 with TRBJ2-1; 9 bases line up with TRBD1. Germline CDR1 and CDR2: KGHSH and LQKENI. The V and J ends lost 5 bases and 4 bases, in that order; junction bases with no gene match: 6. This CDR3 has 15 residues. The CDR3 spells CASSITGGAYNEQFF. Written as DNA, the CDR3 is TGTGCCAGCTCAATTACAGGGGGCGCTTACAATGAGCAGTTCTTC.